This T cell receptor beta chain was profiled in a study of blood T cell repertoires in COVID-19. Background on the study: From T cells, B-cell-depleted T cells, or PBMCs came the material, which was cDNA or gDNA.

Germline assignment: CDR1 SGHKS and CDR2 YYEKEE (reference sequence). The CDR3 consists of 14 residues. The ends were cut back, 3 bases at V and 2 bases at J, with 11 bases in the middle. Authors' processing steps: For nucleated cells, counts were estimated from reference gene primer amplification. This table comes from immunoSEQ multiplex PCR, and its TCRdb copy is limited to in-frame clones, with some not included. That table furnishes V, J and clone size, whereas the DNA furnished D and trimming. The table shows roughly 160,000 clones, with roughly 87% occurring only once. This sequence was found in a woman between 50 and 59 years old who had recovered from COVID-19. The specimen sequenced was PBMCs or T cells enriched from blood (not recorded which). The V call is TRBV5-5, the J call TRBJ2-5; possible D gene TRBD2, 6 bases. CDR3 sequence (DNA): TGTGCCAGCAGCTCCCCGGGACTTCAAGAGACCCAGTACTTC. It yields the protein CASSSPGLQETQYF.